Shown below are 10 T cell receptor beta chains from a single sample sequenced in a study of T cells in Graves' hyperthyroidism and ophthalmopathy. The TCR beta CDR3 regions underwent amplification using RNA transcripts as the source. Carried out on the TCR CDR3, a first-round RT-PCR used the HTBI primer set. TCRdb re-derived calls from the multiplex PCR reads in MiXCR, one entry per CDR3 protein. The sample holds just under 750,000 distinct CDR3 sequences, roughly a third seen once. Sequenced input: blood. All receptors come from a woman in her 40s with Graves' hyperthyroidism.

J is TRBJ2-3 and V is TRBV19, with 8 bases that match TRBD1. V gave up 4 bases and J gave up 2 bases; unmatched junction bases: 8. Germline CDR1 and CDR2: LNHDA and SQIVND (reference sequence). This CDR3 is built from 16 residues. The CDR3 here is CASSRDGQGNTDTQYF. The CDR3 DNA reads TGTGCCAGTAGTAGGGATGGACAGGGAAACACAGATACGCAGTATTTT.

Many counts were recorded for this clonotype. The chain couples TRBV10-3 to TRBJ1-1; tentative D call: TRBD1 (5 bases). Trimming stripped 2 bases from V and 1 base from J, with 8 bases between. The CDR3 loop spans 14 amino acids. In germline, CDR1 is ENHRY, CDR2 SYGVKD. CDR3 nucleotide sequence: TGTGCCATCAGTGAGAAGGGGCAGAACACTGAAGCTTTCTTT. Translation: CAISEKGQNTEAFF.

The sample holds a few counts of this clonotype. CDR3 amino acids: CASSYSRQERNQPQHF. In DNA, the CDR3 is TGTGCCAGCAGTTACTCGAGGCAGGAGCGCAATCAGCCCCAGCATTTT. V and J are TRBV6-6 and TRBJ1-5; D ambiguous. The CDR3 has 16 residues. CDR1 is MNHNY and CDR2 is SVGAGI in the germline V gene (reference sequence). Trimming took 0 bases from V and 2 from J, leaving 11 bases between them.

Of note for this clonotype: The junction departs from germline at one end; a sequencing error may be responsible. The rearrangement links TRBV20-1 to TRBJ2-5; 13 bases map to TRBD2. The CDR3 has 15 amino acids. Looked up from germline, CDR1 is DFQATT and CDR2 is SNEGSKA (reference sequence). For the CDR3, the DNA is TGCACTGCTAGAGGGACTAGCGGGGCCCTCGAGACCCAGTACTTC. Encoded protein: CTARGTSGALETQYF.

This clonotype came up a few times. The gene calls are TRBV6-5 and TRBJ1-4; possible D gene TRBD1, 5 bases. The CDR3 is 15 amino acids. V was shortened by 3 bases and J by 7 bases, with 15 bases between the two germline ends. Germline CDR1 reads MNHEY; CDR2 reads SVGAGI. Here the CDR3 reads CASSYLGARIEKLFF. Here the CDR3 DNA reads TGTGCCAGCAGTTATCTAGGGGCACGCATTGAAAAACTGTTTTTT.

The chain combines TRBV9 with TRBJ2-3, with TRBD1 as a possible D gene (6 bases). CDR1 SGDLS and CDR2 YYNGEE come from the germline V gene. The V gene lost 3 bases and the J gene lost 2 bases, with 10 bases spanning the gap. This CDR3 has 14 residues. The CDR3 is CASSADRITDTQYF. The CDR3 DNA reads TGTGCCAGCAGCGCCGACAGGATCACAGATACGCAGTATTTT. Using reference TRBV9 and TRBJ2-3 for the parts outside the CDR3, the full variable domain is DSGVTQTPKHLITATGQRVTLRCSPRSGDLSVYWYQQSLDQGLQFLIQYYNGEERAKGNILERFSAQQFPDLHSELNLSSLELGDSALYFCASSADRITDTQYFGPGTRLTVL.

In the case of this clonotype: The junction shows a germline mismatch at one end, possibly a read error. V is TRBV24-1 and J is TRBJ2-7; no definite D call. The CDR3 loop spans 15 amino acids. Germline CDR1 reads KGHDR; CDR2 reads SFDVKD. The CDR3 loop is CASSSDFRSSYEQYF. The CDR3 DNA is TGTGCCAGCAGTTCGGATTTCCGAAGCTCCTACGAGCAGTACTTC.

Notes on this clonotype: This may arise from a read error, as a much more abundant clone is one base away. The V gene is TRBV20-1, the J gene TRBJ2-7, with 11 bases fitting TRBD2. CDR1 is DFQATT, CDR2 SNEGSKA, per germline (reference sequence). The CDR3 is 14 residues long. V lost 1 base and J lost 3; bases outside the gene matches: 2. The CDR3 protein is CSARVTSGNYEQYF. The DNA for the CDR3 is TGCAGTGCTAGAGTGACTAGCGGGAACTACGAGCAGTACTTC.

This clonotype was counted at least ten times. The V gene is TRBV7-8, the J gene TRBJ1-1, with D possibly matching TRBD1 (6 bases). This CDR3 spans 16 amino acids. Per the germline V gene, CDR1 is SGHVS and CDR2 is FQNEAQ. V lost 0 bases and J lost 5, with 16 bases in between. The CDR3: CASSLAVGGQGTEAFF. CDR3 DNA sequence: TGTGCCAGCAGCTTAGCGGTGGGGGGTCAGGGGACTGAAGCTTTCTTT.

Turning to this clonotype: At one end the junction does not follow the germline gene, possibly because of a read error. The chain carries TRBV2 and TRBJ2-2, with TRBD1 matching over 11 bases. CDR1 and CDR2 from the germline V gene are SNHLY and FYNNEI. The CDR3 contains 15 residues. For the CDR3, the DNA is TGTGCCAGCAGAGCGGACAGGGGGCAAACCGGGCAGCTGTTTTTT. Amino acids: CASRADRGQTGQLFF.